Detailed here is one TCR beta chain. No antigen is known for it. Per-base quality was not reported, and no clone a single base away is much larger than it. These data are taken from a study of CD8 T cells in Susac syndrome (dated by TCRdb to about 2019). Some background on the complete study: Among the Susac syndrome patients who were sequenced, clinically active disease was present in six and clinical remission was observed in under ten. At blood withdrawal, Susac syndrome patients were either therapy-naive, taking corticosteroids (in some cases with IVIg as well), or taking IVIg alone. Repertoire sequencing was used to test whether CD8+ T cell activation and differentiation in Susac syndrome was antigen driven. Results and caveats for the whole study, not just this receptor: The number of individuals in the TCR sequencing and HLA analysis was acknowledged as relatively small. No clonal expansion was detected in the CD4+ T cell repertoire of Susac syndrome patients.

V loses 3 bases at its end and J loses 1 base; junction bases beyond the gene matches: 14. Measured from the cysteine to the phenylalanine, the CDR3 is 19 residues long. Only the CDR3 DNA stays, 57 bases, in frame from base 1. CDR1 SGDLS and CDR2 YYNGEE are derived from the germline V gene. High-throughput TCR beta sequencing profiled peripheral blood CD8+ and CD4+ T cells from healthy donors, Susac syndrome patients and multiple sclerosis patients. The Susac syndrome patients fulfilled recently defined diagnostic criteria for either definite or probable disease. Bulk CD8+ and CD4+ T cells were purified by magnetic negative isolation, whereas CD8+ TEMRA cells were enriched by FACS. Blood was collected in EDTA tubes and processed within 24 hours, with PBMCs isolated through density gradient centrifugation. PBMCs intended for TCR sequencing were cryopreserved in liquid nitrogen and were subsequently thawed in a 37 degrees C water bath. The sorted or isolated CD4+, CD8+ and CD8+ TEMRA cells had a purity of 90% or higher.

RNA was extracted using the RNeasy kit, and roughly 0.5 to 1 ug of the RNA was reverse transcribed with random hexamers. TCR beta CDR3 regions were amplified with the immunoSEQ multiplex PCR assay covering 54 Vbeta and 13 Jbeta segments. PCR amplification bias was corrected by using a synthetic template baseline for primer optimization and computational correction. The original pipeline was this. Reads were annotated to V, D and J genes per IMGT and analyzed with immunoSEQ Analyzer, keeping only productive sequences. Clonality was computed as one minus Shannon entropy normalized by log2 of the number of productive unique sequences. For each patient and control, public and private clones were evaluated among the 100 most prevalent clones. A clone was defined as Susac-specific if it was absent from the healthy and MS cohorts, from some 1,100 published viral clones and from other ImmuneACCESS disease sequences. Through fastp at Q25 and MiXCR, TCRdb rebuilt clones from the public reads, retaining in-frame beta chains. Entries that share a CDR3 protein sequence are merged under the most common genes and DNA. The V and J calls and clone size come from TCRdb's table, not from the authors' own analysis. The sample profile shows under 250,000 distinct CDR3 sequences; about 94% of them were found once. The ten top clones hold around 0.15% of the sample.

Sequenced sample: CD4+ T cells from PBMCs. The receptor was isolated from a human donor with Susac syndrome. Here the chain combines TRBV9 and TRBJ2-5, and 11 junction bases match TRBD2. This receptor carries the CDR3 CASSGPTSGGTRSQETQYF. The sequence in DNA is TGTGCCAGCAGCGGCCCCACTAGCGGGGGTACACGATCCCAAGAGACCCAGTACTTC.